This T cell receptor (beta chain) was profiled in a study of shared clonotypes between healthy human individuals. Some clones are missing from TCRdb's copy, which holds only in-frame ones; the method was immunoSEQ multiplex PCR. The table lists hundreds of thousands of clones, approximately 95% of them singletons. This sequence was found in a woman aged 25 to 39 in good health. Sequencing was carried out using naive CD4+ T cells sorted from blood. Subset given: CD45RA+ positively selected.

As DNA, the CDR3 is TGTGCCAGTAGCTCGAATTGGAGGCCCCAGCATTTT. Translating it yields CASSSNWRPQHF. The V gene is TRBV19, the J gene TRBJ1-5; D is unresolved. The V and J ends lost 6 bases and 9 bases respectively, with 12 bases between them. This CDR3 comprises 12 residues. Germline values: CDR1 LNHDA, CDR2 SQIVND (reference sequence).